These 30 T cell receptor beta chains share one sample of origin, sequenced in a study of blood T cell repertoires in COVID-19. This table comes from immunoSEQ multiplex PCR, and its TCRdb copy is limited to in-frame clones, with some not included. The table has over 130,000 clones, about 80% seen once. The sample taken for sequencing was PBMCs or T cells enriched from blood (not recorded which). The receptor set was obtained from a man aged 45-65 years in a cohort exposed to, infected with or recovered from COVID-19 (not recorded which).

The genes are TRBV2 and TRBJ2-5, with D perhaps TRBD2 (6 bases). V lost 8 bases and J 1 base, leaving 11 bases between the germline ends. This CDR3 has 13 amino acids. Germline lookup yields CDR1 SNHLY and CDR2 FYNNEI. CDR3 nucleotide sequence: TGTGCCAGCTTGGGACTCCTCCAAGAGACCCAGTACTTC. Its translation: CASLGLLQETQYF.

This chain's CDR3 is CASRTPAGGETQYF. CDR3 DNA sequence: TGTGCCAGCAGGACCCCGGCCGGAGGGGAGACCCAGTACTTC. This rearrangement joins TRBV6-5 to TRBJ2-5, with D possibly TRBD2 on 6 matching bases. Germline loops: CDR1 MNHEY, CDR2 SVGAGI. Between the trimmed V and J ends, which lost 6 bases and 5 bases, there was a span of 16 bases. The CDR3 has 14 amino acids.

DNA of the CDR3: TGCGCCAGCAGTCAGGGCCGTGCACAGGTTAATGAGCAGTTCTTC. Protein: CASSQGRAQVNEQFF. The chain has TRBV23-1 and TRBJ2-1; a weak D match, TRBD1 (5 bases). TRBV23-1 is designated an ORF whose function remains uncertain. V gave up 3 bases and J gave up 7 bases, with 16 bases separating them. The CDR3 length is 15 residues.

The CDR3 loop is CASSLLAFSYEQYF. CDR3 sequence (DNA): TGTGCCAGCAGTTTGCTAGCGTTCTCCTACGAGCAGTACTTC. The rearrangement uses TRBV28 and TRBJ2-7, with D tentatively TRBD2 (6 bases). The CDR3 covers 14 residues. Trimming cost V 3 bases and J 0 bases, with 9 bases left between them. Germline lookup yields CDR1 MDHEN and CDR2 SYDVKM.

The chain joins TRBV24-1 to TRBJ1-4; D may be TRBD1 (6 bases). Trimming removed 12 bases from V and 8 bases from J, with 18 bases in between. Per germline, CDR1 KGHDR and CDR2 SFDVKD. The CDR3 is 13 amino acids. The CDR3 region has the DNA TGTGCCTCGCAGGACAGTCTCGAAGAAAAACTGTTTTTT. This codes for CASQDSLEEKLFF.

The V call is TRBV5-1, the J call TRBJ2-5, with D perhaps matching TRBD2 (5 bases). The CDR3 runs 14 residues. CDR1 is SGHRS, CDR2 YFSETQ, per germline. V lost 5 bases, J lost 4 bases, and 15 bases lay in between. CDR3 residues: CASRPSGPPETQYF. CDR3 bases: TGCGCCAGCAGACCCAGCGGCCCCCCAGAGACCCAGTACTTC.

This clone was counted between two and nine times. J is TRBJ2-7 and V is TRBV4-3; maybe TRBD2 (6 bases). Trimming pared 3 bases from V and 3 bases from J, leaving 15 bases between. This CDR3 region has 15 residues. Germline CDR1 and CDR2: LGHNA and YSLEER. The CDR3, as DNA: TGCGCCAGCAGCCAGGGGACGGGGGAATACTACGAGCAGTACTTC. Amino acid sequence: CASSQGTGEYYEQYF.

The genes are TRBV19 and TRBJ2-5, with 8 bases aligning to TRBD1. The CDR3 has 15 amino acids. Germline assignment: CDR1 LNHDA and CDR2 SQIVND (reference sequence). J gave up 5 bases and V 3 bases, and 8 bases lay outside the gene matches. In DNA form, the CDR3 reads TGTGCCAGTAGTATTTGGGCAGGGGGCCAGGAGACCCAGTACTTC. It translates to CASSIWAGGQETQYF.

The genes are TRBV18 and TRBJ2-7, with 9 bases identical to TRBD1. V lost 6 bases, J lost 6 bases, and 12 bases stayed unmatched. The CDR3 is 15 residues long. The germline gives CDR1 KGHSH, CDR2 LQKENI. The CDR3 DNA sequence: TGTGCCAGCTCCATCGCGGGACAGGGCCATAGCGAGCAGTACTTC. This encodes CASSIAGQGHSEQYF.

This chain joins TRBV20-1 and TRBJ2-3; D possibly corresponds to TRBD2 (5 bases). The CDR3 is 14 amino acids. The germline V and J ends were trimmed by 3 bases and 4 bases, with 14 bases remaining between them. CDR1 DFQATT and CDR2 SNEGSKA come from the germline V gene (reference sequence). The CDR3 bases are TGCAGTGCTAGTCGGGTTAGCGAGGCAGATACGCAGTATTTT. It translates to CSASRVSEADTQYF.

The chain joins TRBV27 to TRBJ1-5; no clear D gene. Trimming cost V 4 bases and J 1 base, with 8 bases left between them. Germline V gene data show CDR1 as MNHEY and CDR2 as SMNVEV (reference sequence). This CDR3 contains 14 residues. The CDR3 here is CASSSTESNQPQHF. The CDR3 DNA is TGTGCCAGCAGTTCAACAGAAAGCAATCAGCCCCAGCATTTT.

The rearrangement uses TRBV9 and TRBJ2-1, with 7 bases aligning to TRBD2. Germline trimming cut 7 bases from V and 1 base from J; bases unmatched to any gene: 11. Germline assignment: CDR1 SGDLS and CDR2 YYNGEE. The CDR3 spans 16 residues. Here the CDR3 reads CASSRVEGGSYNEQFF. In DNA, the CDR3 is TGTGCCAGCTCCCGGGTCGAGGGAGGGTCCTACAATGAGCAGTTCTTC.

Note on this clone: One end of the junction varies from germline; a read error may be responsible. V usage is TRBV7-2 and J usage is TRBJ1-2; TRBD1 is a possible D gene (6 bases). The CDR3 sequence is 15 residues long. Germline V lookup: CDR1 SGHTA, CDR2 FQGNSA. CDR3 bases: TGTGCCAGCAGCGTAGCCGGGACAAACACCTATGGCTACACCTTC. Its translation is CASSVAGTNTYGYTF.

The genes are TRBV6-4 and TRBJ2-3; D is ambiguous. The CDR3 extends over 13 amino acids. Trimming pared 6 bases from V and 5 bases from J, leaving 12 bases between. Germline V gene data show CDR1 as MRHNA and CDR2 as SNTAGT. The CDR3 sequence: CASSVRGEDTQYF. Written as DNA, the CDR3 is TGTGCCAGCAGCGTTCGTGGAGAAGATACGCAGTATTTT.

CDR3 nucleotide sequence: TGTGCCAGCAGTTTGGATTTGGACAGGGGTGGCAATGAGCAGTTCTTC. Amino acid sequence: CASSLDLDRGGNEQFF. The rearrangement joins TRBV28 to TRBJ2-1; 9 bases map to TRBD1. The CDR3 is 16 amino acids. The germline V gene encodes CDR1 MDHEN and CDR2 SYDVKM. V was pared by 3 bases and J by 6 bases, with 9 bases of the junction left unmatched.

V is TRBV12-3 or TRBV12-4 and J is TRBJ1-2; D call uncertain. The CDR3 is 13 amino acids. The V and J ends lost 4 bases and 2 bases respectively, with 8 bases between them. The CDR3 here is CASSWGENYGYTF. For the CDR3, the DNA is TGTGCCAGCAGTTGGGGAGAGAACTATGGCTACACCTTC.

This clone was counted a single time. The V gene is TRBV2, the J gene TRBJ2-5, with 9 bases lining up with TRBD1. CDR1 and CDR2 from the germline V gene are SNHLY and FYNNEI. This CDR3 spans 13 amino acids. The V segment lost 10 bases and the J segment 2 bases; nucleotides outside the gene matches: 5. The CDR3 here is CAIRDREQETQYF. The CDR3 DNA sequence: TGTGCCATCCGGGACAGGGAGCAAGAGACCCAGTACTTC.

The chain employs TRBV7-7 and TRBJ2-5; 7 bases map to TRBD2. Per germline, CDR1 SSHAT and CDR2 FNYEAQ (reference sequence). Losses at the gene ends were 5 bases for V and 5 bases for J; bases not matched to a gene: 11. This CDR3 contains 15 residues. The DNA of the CDR3 is TGTGCCAGCAGCCCTTTCGTCGGGGGAGGGGAGACCCAGTACTTC. Protein: CASSPFVGGGETQYF. Full variable domain (rest looked up from reference TRBV7-7 and TRBJ2-5): GAGVSQSPRYKVTKRGQDVTLRCDPISSHATLYWYQQALGQGPEFLTYFNYEAQPDKSGLPSDRFSAERPEGSISTLTIQRTEQRDSAMYRCASSPFVGGGETQYFGPGTRLLVL.

The J gene is TRBJ1-3, the V gene TRBV5-6; unclear D gene. CDR3 length: 15 residues. The germline V gene has CDR1 SGHDT and CDR2 YYEEEE. The ends were cut back, 0 bases at V and 0 bases at J, with 7 bases in the middle. The CDR3 nucleotides are TGTGCCAGCAGCTTGGCTGGGAGCTCTGGAAACACCATATATTTT. Protein: CASSLAGSSGNTIYF.

This clone was detected once. V usage is TRBV5-6 and J usage is TRBJ2-1, with TRBD2 matching 7 bases. Germline loops: CDR1 SGHDT, CDR2 YYEEEE. The CDR3 runs 15 residues. The trim removed 4 bases at V and 0 bases at J, leaving 4 bases unmatched. In DNA form, the CDR3 reads TGTGCCAGCAGCCCCCGGGGGGTCTCCTACAATGAGCAGTTCTTC. This encodes CASSPRGVSYNEQFF.

The chain employs TRBV3-1 (or the pseudogene TRBV3-2) and TRBJ1-1, with TRBD1 as a possible D gene (6 bases). Germline loops: CDR1 LGHDT, CDR2 YNNKEL (reference sequence). V was pared by 4 bases and J by 10 bases, with 13 bases between. The CDR3 sequence is 12 residues long. The chain's CDR3 is CASSREGRGAFF. CDR3 bases: TGTGCCAGCAGCCGGGAGGGCAGGGGAGCTTTCTTT.

The rearrangement uses TRBV3-1 (or the pseudogene TRBV3-2) and TRBJ2-2, with 7 bases identical to TRBD2. The CDR3 contains 16 residues. Unmatched junction bases numbered 4, after V lost 0 bases and J lost 3 bases. Germline CDR1 is LGHDT and CDR2 is YNNKEL (reference sequence). This chain's CDR3 is CASSQEGREHTGELFF. DNA of the CDR3: TGTGCCAGCAGCCAAGAGGGGAGGGAGCACACCGGGGAGCTGTTTTTT.

V and J are TRBV11-3 and TRBJ1-1, with D perhaps matching TRBD1 (5 bases). The CDR3 spans 14 residues. Looked up from germline, CDR1 is SGHNT and CDR2 is YENEEA. V shed 3 bases and J shed 3 bases, with 11 bases lying between them. The CDR3 spells CASSFRGSDTEAFF. The CDR3 coding sequence is TGTGCCAGCAGCTTTAGGGGTTCGGACACTGAAGCTTTCTTT. Variable domain in full (rest from reference TRBV11-3 and TRBJ1-1): EAGVVQSPRYKIIEKKQPVAFWCNPISGHNTLYWYLQNLGQGPELLIRYENEEAVDDSQLPKDRFSAERLKGVDSTLKIQPAELGDSAVYLCASSFRGSDTEAFFGQGTRLTVV.

The rearrangement joins TRBV9 to TRBJ1-5; no clear D gene. V was cut by 0 bases and J by 3 bases, with 13 bases left in between. In germline, CDR1 is SGDLS, CDR2 YYNGEE. The CDR3 contains 16 residues. CDR3 amino acids: CASSVGPGNLNQPQHF. DNA of the CDR3: TGTGCCAGCAGCGTAGGTCCAGGCAACCTCAATCAGCCCCAGCATTTT. The whole variable domain, remainder taken from reference TRBV9 and TRBJ1-5, is DSGVTQTPKHLITATGQRVTLRCSPRSGDLSVYWYQQSLDQGLQFLIQYYNGEERAKGNILERFSAQQFPDLHSELNLSSLELGDSALYFCASSVGPGNLNQPQHFGDGTRLSIL.

The rearrangement links TRBV7-2 to TRBJ2-7, with D perhaps matching TRBD2 (5 bases). The CDR3 spans 13 residues. V lost 2 bases, J lost 3 bases, and 8 bases lay in between. Looked up from germline, CDR1 is SGHTA and CDR2 is FQGNSA. CDR3 in amino acids: CASSLRAGYEQYF. Written as DNA, the CDR3 is TGTGCCAGCAGCTTAAGGGCGGGCTACGAGCAGTACTTC. Combining the CDR3 with reference TRBV7-2 and TRBJ2-7 gives the whole variable domain GAGVSQSPSNKVTEKGKDVELRCDPISGHTALYWYRQSLGQGLEFLIYFQGNSAPDKSGLPSDRFSAERTGGSVSTLTIQRTQQEDSAVYLCASSLRAGYEQYFGPGTRLTVT.

V is TRBV5-1 and J is TRBJ2-1; TRBD1 matches 8 bases. Germline assignment: CDR1 SGHRS and CDR2 YFSETQ. The CDR3 totals 15 residues. Germline trimming cut 4 bases from V and 2 bases from J; bases unmatched to any gene: 5. CDR3 nucleotide sequence: TGCGCCAGCAGCGCCGGGACAGGAACCTACAATGAGCAGTTCTTC. Its protein product is CASSAGTGTYNEQFF.

The chain employs TRBV5-4 and TRBJ2-7; 12 bases fit TRBD2. CDR3 length: 15 amino acids. V dropped 4 bases and J dropped 5; count of bases not matched to a gene: 7. The germline CDR1 and CDR2 sequences are SGHNT and YYREEE (reference sequence). The CDR3 region is CASSVRTSGKDEQYF. The CDR3 nucleotides are TGTGCCAGCAGCGTTCGGACTAGCGGGAAGGACGAGCAGTACTTC.

This clone was observed once. V is TRBV7-3 and J is TRBJ2-1, with TRBD2 as a possible D gene (5 bases). Trimming took off 0 bases at V and 3 bases at J, with 12 bases between the two ends. Germline CDR1 SGHTA, CDR2 FQGTGA. The CDR3 contains 16 residues. CDR3 nucleotides: TGTGCCAGCAGCTTAACGAGTAGCGTCAACTACAATGAGCAGTTCTTC. It is translated as CASSLTSSVNYNEQFF. The whole variable domain, filled in from reference TRBV7-3 and TRBJ2-1, reads GAGVSQTPSNKVTEKGKYVELRCDPISGHTALYWYRQSLGQGPEFLIYFQGTGAADDSGLPNDRFFAVRPEGSVSTLKIQRTERGDSAVYLCASSLTSSVNYNEQFFGPGTRLTVL.

This clone has a single count. The chain is built from TRBV30 and TRBJ1-2, with D unclear. Germline CDR1 is GTSNPN and CDR2 is SVGIG (reference sequence). The CDR3 length is 13 residues. V lost 2 bases and J 4 bases, leaving 11 bases between the germline ends. CDR3 sequence: CAWSFGPGYGYTF. CDR3 DNA sequence: TGTGCCTGGAGTTTTGGGCCAGGCTATGGCTACACCTTC. The whole variable domain, filled in from reference TRBV30 and TRBJ1-2, reads SQTIHQWPATLVQPVGSPLSLECTVEGTSNPNLYWYRQAAGRGLQLLFYSVGIGQISSEVPQNLSASRPQDRQFILSSKKLLLSDSGFYLCAWSFGPGYGYTFGSGTRLTVV.

This chain uses TRBV6-5 with TRBJ2-5, with 9 bases fitting TRBD1. The CDR3 loop spans 14 amino acids. V gave up 5 bases and J gave up 4 bases; unmatched junction bases: 5. In germline, CDR1 is MNHEY, CDR2 SVGAGI. CDR3 amino acids: CASSTTGGVETQYF. The CDR3 nucleotides read TGTGCCAGCAGTACGACAGGGGGAGTAGAGACCCAGTACTTC.